The subject of this entry is one T cell receptor beta chain. Its cognate antigen is unknown. This CDR3 contains 18 residues. Unmatched junction bases numbered 18, after V lost 5 bases and J lost 5 bases. Germline values: CDR1 MDHEN, CDR2 SYDVKM. The data were produced by immunoSEQ multiplex PCR, yet TCRdb's version contains in-frame clones alone and is incomplete. The table shows fewer than 45,000 clones, with around nine tenths occurring only once. The data stem from a study of graft-versus-host responses after intestinal transplantation. Study at large: Recipients had transplants, and these were multivisceral, liver-intestinal, or isolated intestinal. Every recipient had anti-thymocyte globulin induction and around 3 years of tacrolimus plus steroids. Whole-study findings and limits: Investigators detected GvH clones in recipient marrow, with some emerging earlier in ileum or blood. Patients who carried graft-donor T cell macrochimerism also had high graft-versus-host to host-versus-graft clonal ratios in their allografts.

V is TRBV28 and J is TRBJ2-5; 9 positions agree with TRBD1. The TCR originated in a human patient who received an intestinal transplant, so some T cells may come from the graft donor. The sample here was PBMCs, taken 524 days after transplant. The CDR3 region is CASSPSFGQGRSAETQYF. CDR3 bases: TGTGCCAGCAGTCCCAGCTTCGGACAGGGGAGGTCTGCGGAGACCCAGTACTTC.